A selection of T cell receptor beta chains follows, all from one sample in a study of post-analysis software for immune sequencing data. TCRdb passed the PCR reads through MiXCR, listing each CDR3 protein once. The sample has approximately 400,000 distinct CDR3 sequences, roughly 35% seen once; the top ten hold under 15%. Sequenced material: blood. The receptors originated from a girl aged 10-17 years with multiple sclerosis. The CDR3 runs from the conserved cysteine through the conserved F or W. D genes are given only for firm matches. Rows give clone size only sometimes, using once, few, many, or a class for an expanded clone.

TRBJ2-3 NA 16 NA TRBV4-3 CASSQGNSPFIDTQYF TGCGCCAGCAGCCAAGGGAACTCACCCTTTATAGATACGCAGTATTTT
TRBJ2-3 NA 16 NA TRBV5-1 CASSLEAFEILDTQYF TGCGCCAGCAGCTTGGAAGCATTTGAGATTTTGGATACGCAGTATTTT
TRBJ2-1 NA 14 NA TRBV20-1 CSADGTPRGETQFF TGCAGTGCTGATGGGACTCCAAGAGGGGAGACCCAGTTCTTC
TRBJ2-7 NA 12 NA TRBV20-1 CSANRESYEQYF TGCAGTGCCAACAGGGAGTCCTACGAGCAGTACTTC
TRBJ2-7 NA 14 NA TRBV28 CASSRRGRLGEQYF TGTGCCAGCAGCCGGAGGGGGCGCCTAGGCGAGCAGTACTTC
TRBJ2-5 NA 13 few TRBV4-3 CASSPGLTETQYF TGCGCCAGCAGCCCCGGCTTAACAGAGACCCAGTACTTC
TRBJ1-2 NA 13 NA TRBV6-2/TRBV6-3 CASRPSGEDGYTF TGTGCCAGCAGACCCTCGGGAGAAGATGGCTACACCTTC
TRBJ2-5 NA 14 few TRBV6-2/TRBV6-3 CASSYLGVQETQYF TGTGCCAGCAGTTACTTGGGGGTCCAAGAGACCCAGTACTTC
TRBJ1-1 NA 13 NA TRBV12-3/TRBV12-4 CASSFGPVTEAFF TGTGCCAGCAGTTTCGGACCTGTCACAGAAGCTTTCTTT
TRBJ1-1 NA 13 NA TRBV7-2 CASSKKADTEAFF TGTGCCAGCAGCAAAAAGGCGGACACTGAAGCTTTCTTT
TRBJ2-7 NA 14 NA TRBV3-1 CASSQAGTRGEQYF TGTGCCAGCAGCCAAGCCGGGACACGGGGCGAGCAGTACTTC
TRBJ2-1 TRBD2 15 NA TRBV5-8 CASSRNKRGVNEQFF TGTGCCAGCAGCCGTAACAAGCGGGGGGTCAATGAGCAGTTCTTC
TRBJ2-7 NA 16 few TRBV4-1 CASSQVGVSSSYEQYF TGCGCCAGCAGCCAAGTGGGGGTCAGTAGCTCCTACGAGCAGTACTTC
TRBJ2-7 TRBD2 14 few TRBV12-3/TRBV12-4 CASSLGGGGNEQYF TGTGCCAGCAGTTTAGGGGGCGGGGGGAACGAGCAGTACTTC
TRBJ2-1 TRBD2 14 NA TRBV3-1 CASSQLAGNNEQFF TGTGCCAGCAGCCAACTAGCGGGGAACAATGAGCAGTTCTTC
TRBJ2-5 TRBD2 18 NA TRBV27 CASTSLRGSGVSGETQYF TGTGCCAGCACCTCGTTAAGGGGAAGCGGGGTGTCGGGAGAGACCCAGTACTTC
TRBJ2-7 NA 15 NA TRBV25-1 CASSDQQDGSYEQYF TGTGCCAGCAGTGACCAACAGGATGGCTCCTACGAGCAGTACTTC
TRBJ2-6 NA 17 once TRBV12-3/TRBV12-4 CASSPARYGSRANVLTF TGTGCCAGCAGCCCGGCCCGATACGGCTCTAGGGCCAACGTCCTGACTTTC
TRBJ1-4 NA 16 NA TRBV5-1 CASSLEDLERGEKLFF TGCGCCAGCAGCTTGGAAGATTTAGAAAGGGGTGAAAAACTGTTTTTT
TRBJ2-5 TRBD2 15 NA TRBV12-3/TRBV12-4 CASSLEPGLGETQYF TGTGCCAGCAGTTTAGAGCCGGGACTAGGAGAGACCCAGTACTTC
TRBJ2-3 TRBD2 17 NA TRBV7-2 CASSLGGGGAVTDTQYF TGTGCCAGCAGCTTAGGTGGCGGGGGGGCCGTTACAGATACGCAGTATTTT
TRBJ1-6 TRBD1 12 few TRBV10-3 CATGTGDSPLHF TGTGCCACCGGGACAGGGGACTCACCCCTCCACTTT
TRBJ1-5 NA 14 NA TRBV28 CASSLGTRSQPQHF TGTGCCAGCAGTTTAGGCACACGCAGTCAGCCCCAGCATTTT
TRBJ1-5 NA 14 NA TRBV12-3/TRBV12-4 CASRLQGSNHPQHF TGTGCCAGCAGGCTCCAGGGGAGCAATCATCCCCAGCATTTT
TRBJ2-1 NA 13 NA TRBV18 CASSLYGSGEQFF TGTGCCAGCTCACTCTACGGGTCTGGTGAGCAGTTCTTC
TRBJ2-1 TRBD2 16 NA TRBV6-5 CASRGAGGSSYNEQFF TGTGCCAGCAGGGGGGCGGGGGGCTCCTCCTACAATGAGCAGTTCTTC
TRBJ1-6 NA 15 NA TRBV19 CASSIAHGSFQALHF TGTGCCAGTAGTATAGCCCACGGTTCGTTTCAGGCCCTCCACTTT
TRBJ1-5 NA 14 few TRBV28 CASSLGTGVQPQHF TGTGCCAGCAGTTTAGGGACGGGGGTCCAGCCCCAGCATTTT
TRBJ2-7 NA 17 NA TRBV9 CASSVARDRPSYNEQYF TGTGCCAGCAGCGTGGCTCGTGACAGGCCATCCTACAATGAGCAGTACTTC
TRBJ2-1 NA 12 few TRBV7-8 CASSPDWNEQFF TGTGCCAGCAGCCCCGACTGGAATGAGCAGTTCTTC
TRBJ2-1 NA 14 NA TRBV7-2 CASSQNRAYNEQFF TGTGCCAGCAGCCAAAACAGGGCCTACAATGAGCAGTTCTTC
TRBJ2-5 TRBD2 15 once TRBV9 CASSATSGPGETQYF TGTGCCAGCAGCGCGACTAGCGGCCCTGGTGAGACCCAGTACTTC
TRBJ2-4 NA 13 NA TRBV27 CASSQEAKNIQYF TGTGCCAGCAGTCAGGAGGCCAAAAACATTCAGTACTTC
TRBJ1-2 TRBD1 15 NA TRBV5-6 CASSFQGQRLYGYTF TGTGCCAGCAGCTTTCAGGGACAGAGGCTCTATGGCTACACCTTC
TRBJ1-1 NA 12 few TRBV7-8 CASRVGDTEAFF TGTGCCAGCCGGGTGGGGGACACTGAAGCTTTCTTT
TRBJ2-3 NA 13 many TRBV5-1 CASSPGSTDTQYF TGCGCCAGCAGCCCCGGGAGCACAGATACGCAGTATTTT
TRBJ2-5 NA 16 NA TRBV5-1 CASSSSGGGGQETQYF TGCGCCAGCAGCTCCTCGGGTGGGGGCGGCCAAGAGACCCAGTACTTC
TRBJ2-3 TRBD1 15 NA TRBV10-3 CANGPGQGFADTQYF TGTGCCAACGGCCCGGGACAGGGGTTTGCAGATACGCAGTATTTT
TRBJ2-1 TRBD2 17 few TRBV11-2 CASSLDRRAGGHNEQFF TGTGCCAGCAGCTTAGATCGGAGAGCGGGGGGGCACAATGAGCAGTTCTTC
TRBJ1-4 NA 18 NA TRBV15 CATSPTDGIRRSNEKLFF TGTGCCACCAGCCCCACCGACGGCATCCGGCGGTCTAATGAAAAACTGTTTTTT
TRBJ1-2 TRBD1 15 NA TRBV7-9 CASSSPGQGGYGYTF TGTGCCAGCAGCTCACCGGGGCAGGGGGGCTATGGCTACACCTTC
TRBJ1-2 TRBD1 15 NA TRBV5-1 CASSTGTAASYGYTF TGCGCCAGCAGCACCGGGACAGCAGCGAGTTATGGCTACACCTTC
TRBJ2-3 TRBD1 14 few TRBV7-8 CASSLVTGTDTQYF TGTGCCAGCAGCTTAGTGACAGGGACAGATACGCAGTATTTT
TRBJ2-7 TRBD2 17 few TRBV20-1 CSAGGASGGLSSYEQYF TGCAGTGCTGGTGGGGCTAGCGGGGGTCTAAGCTCCTACGAGCAGTACTTC
TRBJ2-3 TRBD1 16 NA TRBV9 CASSSSQGAIADTQYF TGTGCCAGCAGCTCCAGTCAGGGGGCGATAGCAGATACGCAGTATTTT
TRBJ2-5 TRBD2 15 NA TRBV11-2 CASSFLLAGGDEQYF TGTGCCAGCAGCTTTCTTCTAGCGGGGGGGGATGAGCAGTACTTC
TRBJ2-5 NA 13 few TRBV4-1 CASSQALQETQYF TGCGCCAGCAGCCAAGCATTGCAAGAGACCCAGTACTTC
TRBJ2-6 NA 15 NA TRBV9 CASSVRYSGANVLTF TGTGCCAGCAGCGTCAGGTACTCTGGGGCCAACGTCCTGACTTTC
TRBJ1-1 NA 12 NA TRBV12-3/TRBV12-4 CASRGGGTEAFF TGTGCCAGCAGGGGCGGGGGCACTGAAGCTTTCTTT
TRBJ1-2 NA 13 NA TRBV14 CASSHPTGYGYTF TGTGCCAGCAGCCATCCTACAGGGTATGGCTACACCTTC
TRBJ2-1 NA 15 few TRBV11-3 CASSLDTSSYNEQFF TGTGCCAGCAGCTTAGACACAAGCTCCTACAATGAGCAGTTCTTC
TRBJ2-7 TRBD2 15 NA TRBV6-5 CASSYSARGAYEQYF TGTGCCAGCAGTTACTCGGCGCGGGGGGCGTACGAGCAGTACTTC
TRBJ1-5 TRBD1 14 NA TRBV12-3/TRBV12-4 CASSLGPPEQGQHF TGTGCCAGCAGTTTAGGGCCCCCGGAACAGGGGCAGCATTTT
TRBJ2-7 TRBD2 15 NA TRBV4-1 CTSSQDGGDYYEQYF TGCACCAGCAGCCAAGATGGGGGGGACTACTACGAGCAGTACTTC